The source of this T cell receptor beta chain is a study of blood T cell repertoires in COVID-19. Trimming took off 0 bases at V and 13 bases at J, with 15 bases between the two ends. Germline loops: CDR1 SGHAT, CDR2 FQNNGV. The length of the CDR3 is 14 residues. How the authors handled the data: Counts of nucleated cells, estimated from reference gene primer amplification, were obtained. Sequencing used immunoSEQ multiplex PCR; TCRdb keeps in-frame clones, though not all of them. D and trimming come from the DNA, and the V and J calls and clone size come from that table. This sample yields over 250,000 clones, of which under 90% are seen a single time; more than 8% belongs to the top ten.

This sequence joins TRBV11-2 and TRBJ1-4; maybe TRBD1 (5 bases). The sequencing sample was made of peripheral blood. This TCR came from a woman between 45 and 65 years old who had recovered from COVID-19. The CDR3 sequence: CASSLEREVGGLFF. As DNA, the CDR3 is TGTGCCAGCAGCTTAGAACGAGAAGTGGGGGGACTGTTTTTT.